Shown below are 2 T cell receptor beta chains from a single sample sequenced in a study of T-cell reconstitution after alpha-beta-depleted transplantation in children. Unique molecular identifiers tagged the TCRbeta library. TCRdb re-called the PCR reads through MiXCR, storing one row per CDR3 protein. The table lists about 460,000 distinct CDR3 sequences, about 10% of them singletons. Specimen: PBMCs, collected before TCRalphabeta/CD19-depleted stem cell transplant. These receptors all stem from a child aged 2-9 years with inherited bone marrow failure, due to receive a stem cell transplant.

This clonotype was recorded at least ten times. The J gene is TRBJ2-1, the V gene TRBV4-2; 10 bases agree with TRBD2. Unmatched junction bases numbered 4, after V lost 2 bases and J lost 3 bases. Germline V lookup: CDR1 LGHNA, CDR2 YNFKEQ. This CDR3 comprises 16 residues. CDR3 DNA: TGTGCCAGCAGCCAATTAGCGGGAGGCCTCTACAATGAGCAGTTCTTC. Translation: CASSQLAGGLYNEQFF.

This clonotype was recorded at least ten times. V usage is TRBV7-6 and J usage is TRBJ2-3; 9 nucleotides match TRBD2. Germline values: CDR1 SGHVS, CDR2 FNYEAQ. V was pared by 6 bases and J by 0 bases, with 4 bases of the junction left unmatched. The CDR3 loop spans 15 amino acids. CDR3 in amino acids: CASRGTSGSTDTQYF. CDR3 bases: TGTGCCAGCAGGGGTACTAGCGGGAGCACAGATACGCAGTATTTT.